These 11 T cell receptor beta chains share one sample of origin, sequenced in a study of molecular identifiers for immune sequencing clone quantification. Using its own MiXCR run on the PCR reads, TCRdb lists one record per CDR3 protein. The sample has some 580,000 distinct CDR3 sequences, about 25% seen once. The specimen sequenced was naive CD8+ T cells from blood, with Jurkat cell RNA spiked in. The sample's subset: FACS-sorted CD8+CD4-CCR7+CD45RA+ naive T cells. These receptors originate from a human donor in good health. Some libraries in this study had Jurkat cell RNA spiked in.

This clonotype was found many times. The chain links TRBV7-9 to TRBJ2-7, with a possible D match to TRBD2 (6 bases). Trimming stripped 3 bases from V and 3 bases from J, with 15 bases between. The V gene's germline CDR1 is SEHNR and CDR2 FQNEAQ (reference sequence). The length of the CDR3 is 15 residues. The CDR3 reads CASSFPQDGGYEQYF. The CDR3 region has the DNA TGTGCCAGCAGCTTCCCGCAGGACGGGGGCTACGAGCAGTACTTC.

As to this clonotype: One base away lies a much larger clone, so this may be a sequencing read error. This sequence joins TRBV9 and TRBJ2-3; the D is unclear. CDR1 is SGDLS and CDR2 is YYNGEE in the germline V gene. The CDR3 is 14 amino acids. Trimming removed 3 bases at V and 5 bases at J, with 13 bases between. This chain's CDR3 is CASSAASYGDTQYF. The CDR3 coding sequence is TGTGCCAGCAGCGCAGCATCGTATGGAGATACGCAGTATTTT.

For this clonotype: This may stem from a read error, because a much larger clone lies one nucleotide away. The chain has TRBV6-5 and TRBJ2-3; no firm D call. This CDR3 region has 11 residues. The germline V gene encodes CDR1 MNHEY and CDR2 SVGAGI. The CDR3 coding sequence is TGTGCCAGCAGTCGTTCAGATATGCAGTATTTT. Its translation: CASSRSDMQYF.

This clonotype was counted a few times. This clone may be a read error of a much larger clone one base away. The J gene is TRBJ2-7, the V gene TRBV7-9; D perhaps matches TRBD1 (6 bases). CDR1 is SEHNR, CDR2 FQNEAQ, per germline (reference sequence). The CDR3 totals 12 residues. Trimming pared 6 bases from V and 5 bases from J, leaving 11 bases between. This CDR3 reads CASSYRDHEQYF. DNA of the CDR3: TGTGCCAGCAGTTACAGGGACCACGAGCAGTACTTC.

This chain joins TRBV19 and TRBJ2-5, with D possibly matching TRBD2 (6 bases). CDR3 length: 15 residues. Trimming removed 5 bases at V and 0 bases at J, with 13 bases between. Germline assignment: CDR1 LNHDA and CDR2 SQIVND (reference sequence). The CDR3 spells CASSVTGGDQETQYF. CDR3 in DNA: TGTGCCAGTAGTGTTACAGGAGGGGACCAAGAGACCCAGTACTTC.

The sample holds many counts of this clonotype. This CDR3 is CASSSAPSYEQYF. CDR3 DNA: TGCGCCAGCAGCTCCGCGCCGTCCTACGAGCAGTACTTC. This sequence joins TRBV5-1 and TRBJ2-7; D is unclear. V lost 3 bases and J lost 1, with 8 bases in between. The CDR3 extends over 13 amino acids. CDR1 is SGHRS, CDR2 YFSETQ, per germline.

This clonotype was seen at least ten times. The rearrangement links TRBV7-2 to TRBJ2-3, with TRBD2 matching 9 bases. The CDR3 runs 15 residues. Per the germline V gene, CDR1 is SGHTA and CDR2 is FQGNSA. The V segment lost 8 bases and the J segment 2 bases; nucleotides outside the gene matches: 8. This chain's CDR3 is CASAGLAGFTDTQYF. The DNA of the CDR3 is TGTGCCAGCGCGGGGCTAGCGGGGTTCACAGATACGCAGTATTTT.

This clonotype has more than one count but fewer than ten. The chain couples TRBV9 to TRBJ2-3, with D uncertain. The germline V gene has CDR1 SGDLS and CDR2 YYNGEE. This CDR3 contains 15 residues. Trimming removed 0 bases at V and 1 base at J, with 9 bases between. The CDR3: CASSVGYGGTDTQYF. The CDR3 DNA reads TGTGCCAGCAGCGTAGGGTACGGAGGCACAGATACGCAGTATTTT.

CDR3 loop: CSVLTPTEMNTEAFF. The CDR3 DNA reads TGCAGCGTTCTTACCCCGACGGAGATGAACACTGAAGCTTTCTTT. V gene TRBV29-1 combines with J gene TRBJ1-1, with D unclear. V dropped 5 bases and J dropped 0 bases, with 16 bases sitting between them. The CDR3 contains 15 residues. Germline lookup yields CDR1 SQVTM and CDR2 ANQGSEA.

As to this clonotype: Just one base apart from a much larger clone, this may be a read error. CDR3 nucleotide sequence: TGTGCCAGCTCACCACCGTGGGGTTCCCCAGATACGCAGTTTTTT. It yields the protein CASSPPWGSPDTQFF. The rearrangement uses TRBV18 and TRBJ2-3; D not resolved. The CDR3 has 15 amino acids. In germline, CDR1 is KGHSH, CDR2 LQKENI.

The rearrangement joins TRBV27 to TRBJ2-2; D is perhaps TRBD1 (6 bases). Trimming removed 3 bases at V and 5 bases at J, with 10 bases between. Germline-derived CDR1 and CDR2 are MNHEY and SMNVEV (reference sequence). The CDR3 covers 14 residues. The CDR3 DNA sequence: TGTGCCAGCAGTTTGGGGGACACGACCGGGGAGCTGTTTTTT. Translation gives CASSLGDTTGELFF.